The rows below give T cell receptor beta chains drawn from one sample of a study of cytomegalovirus exposure and HLA in healthy donors. Clones were read by immunoSEQ multiplex PCR, and TCRdb kept only the in-frame ones, dropping some. The data show over 40,000 clones, with 55% to 75% seen just once and around 11% held by the top ten. The sample was PBMCs. All receptors come from a man aged 55-75 years in good health and CMV-seropositive. Each CDR3 is given with its conserved first and last residue. Fields, in order: V gene, D gene, CDR3 length, clone size, J gene, CDR3 protein, CDR3 DNA. The D gene is left open where the match is weak. Expanded clones get a size class; other rows say once, few or many, or leave the size out.

V gene: TRBV5-1
D gene: TRBD1
CDR3 length: 15
clone size: few
J gene: TRBJ1-2
CDR3 protein: CASSVGSGTEYGYTF
CDR3 DNA: TGCGCCAGCAGCGTAGGCTCCGGGACAGAGTATGGCTACACCTTC

V gene: TRBV7-9
D gene: NA
CDR3 length: 17
clone size: NA
J gene: TRBJ1-3
CDR3 protein: CASSTDPPGGPGNTIYF
CDR3 DNA: TGTGCCAGCAGCACAGACCCCCCCGGAGGTCCTGGAAACACCATATATTTT

V gene: TRBV6-6
D gene: TRBD2
CDR3 length: 14
clone size: NA
J gene: TRBJ2-1
CDR3 protein: CASTPGTSVVEQFF
CDR3 DNA: TGTGCCAGCACCCCCGGGACTAGCGTCGTTGAGCAGTTCTTC

V gene: TRBV2
D gene: NA
CDR3 length: 17
clone size: few
J gene: TRBJ2-5
CDR3 protein: CASNPGSAGSLQETQYF
CDR3 DNA: TGTGCCAGCAACCCCGGGTCAGCGGGTTCCCTCCAAGAGACCCAGTACTTC

V gene: TRBV4-2
D gene: NA
CDR3 length: 19
clone size: few
J gene: TRBJ2-7
CDR3 protein: CASSQGPGLCGGWSYEQYF
CDR3 DNA: TGTGCCAGCAGCCAAGGGCCCGGGCTATGTGGCGGGTGGAGCTACGAGCAGTACTTC

V gene: TRBV19
D gene: TRBD1
CDR3 length: 14
clone size: once
J gene: TRBJ2-2
CDR3 protein: CASSTPGTGGELFF
CDR3 DNA: TGTGCCAGTAGTACCCCCGGGACAGGGGGGGAGCTGTTTTTT

V gene: TRBV30
D gene: NA
CDR3 length: 13
clone size: NA
J gene: TRBJ2-7
CDR3 protein: CAWAGSRLGEQYF
CDR3 DNA: TGTGCCTGGGCCGGGTCCCGTTTGGGTGAGCAGTACTTC

V gene: TRBV6-5
D gene: NA
CDR3 length: 13
clone size: NA
J gene: TRBJ2-7
CDR3 protein: CASSLRVSYEQYF
CDR3 DNA: TGTGCCAGCAGCCTCAGGGTGTCCTACGAGCAGTACTTC

V gene: TRBV10-2
D gene: TRBD2
CDR3 length: 14
clone size: NA
J gene: TRBJ2-1
CDR3 protein: CASAAGGPSNEQFF
CDR3 DNA: TGCGCCAGCGCGGCGGGAGGCCCTTCCAATGAGCAGTTCTTC

V gene: TRBV28
D gene: NA
CDR3 length: 15
clone size: NA
J gene: TRBJ1-1
CDR3 protein: CASSVTGFGVTEAFF
CDR3 DNA: TGTGCCAGCAGTGTTACCGGCTTCGGGGTCACTGAAGCTTTCTTT

V gene: TRBV11-3
D gene: TRBD2
CDR3 length: 13
clone size: once
J gene: TRBJ2-1
CDR3 protein: CASSLGLANEQFF
CDR3 DNA: TGTGCCAGCAGCTTGGGACTAGCAAATGAGCAGTTCTTC

V gene: TRBV7-2
D gene: NA
CDR3 length: 14
clone size: few
J gene: TRBJ2-3
CDR3 protein: CASSLGLAFDTQYF
CDR3 DNA: TGTGCCAGCAGCTTAGGCCTAGCTTTTGATACGCAGTATTTT

V gene: TRBV27
D gene: TRBD1
CDR3 length: 14
clone size: NA
J gene: TRBJ2-7
CDR3 protein: CASSSRQGGYEQYF
CDR3 DNA: TGTGCCAGCAGTTCGCGACAGGGTGGGTACGAGCAGTACTTC

V gene: TRBV11-2
D gene: NA
CDR3 length: 16
clone size: NA
J gene: TRBJ2-1
CDR3 protein: CASSAEVVYGYNEQFF
CDR3 DNA: TGTGCCAGCAGCGCCGAGGTAGTTTATGGGTACAATGAGCAGTTCTTC

V gene: TRBV11-2
D gene: NA
CDR3 length: 16
clone size: NA
J gene: TRBJ2-3
CDR3 protein: CASSYYLPAGGDTQYF
CDR3 DNA: TGTGCCAGCAGCTACTACCTTCCCGCAGGGGGGGATACGCAGTATTTT

V gene: TRBV19
D gene: TRBD1
CDR3 length: 15
clone size: NA
J gene: TRBJ2-5
CDR3 protein: CASSTGTGWEETQYF
CDR3 DNA: TGTGCCAGTAGCACCGGGACAGGGTGGGAAGAGACCCAGTACTTC

V gene: TRBV9
D gene: NA
CDR3 length: 17
clone size: NA
J gene: TRBJ2-3
CDR3 protein: CASSVAGLAASTDTQYF
CDR3 DNA: TGTGCCAGCAGCGTAGCAGGTTTAGCGGCTAGCACAGATACGCAGTATTTT

V gene: TRBV10-2
D gene: TRBD1
CDR3 length: 13
clone size: few
J gene: TRBJ1-5
CDR3 protein: CASRGTGNQPQHF
CDR3 DNA: TGCGCCAGCAGAGGGACAGGGAACCAGCCCCAGCATTTT

V gene: TRBV10-1
D gene: NA
CDR3 length: 13
clone size: NA
J gene: TRBJ2-1
CDR3 protein: CASSETGFGVQFF
CDR3 DNA: TGCGCCAGCAGTGAAACAGGGTTTGGGGTGCAGTTCTTC

V gene: TRBV6-5
D gene: NA
CDR3 length: 13
clone size: NA
J gene: TRBJ1-1
CDR3 protein: CASTRQMNTEAFF
CDR3 DNA: TGTGCCAGCACCAGACAGATGAACACTGAAGCTTTCTTT

V gene: TRBV5-1
D gene: TRBD1
CDR3 length: 17
clone size: NA
J gene: TRBJ2-5
CDR3 protein: CASSMLPGQGEWETQYF
CDR3 DNA: TGCGCCAGCAGTATGCTTCCGGGACAGGGGGAATGGGAGACCCAGTACTTC

V gene: TRBV5-1
D gene: TRBD2
CDR3 length: 15
clone size: few
J gene: TRBJ2-1
CDR3 protein: CASSAAGTSVSEQFF
CDR3 DNA: TGCGCCAGCAGCGCTGCCGGGACTAGCGTTAGTGAGCAGTTCTTC

V gene: TRBV6-1
D gene: TRBD1
CDR3 length: 15
clone size: NA
J gene: TRBJ1-1
CDR3 protein: CASQGAGGANTEAFF
CDR3 DNA: TGTGCCAGCCAGGGGGCAGGGGGCGCGAACACTGAAGCTTTCTTT

V gene: TRBV19
D gene: NA
CDR3 length: 15
clone size: NA
J gene: TRBJ2-1
CDR3 protein: CASSITGVPSNEQFF
CDR3 DNA: TGTGCCAGTAGTATAACCGGAGTCCCCTCAAATGAGCAGTTCTTC

V gene: TRBV2
D gene: NA
CDR3 length: 13
clone size: few
J gene: TRBJ2-2
CDR3 protein: CASRLRVTGELFF
CDR3 DNA: TGTGCCAGCAGGCTCAGGGTCACCGGGGAGCTGTTTTTT

V gene: TRBV5-1
D gene: TRBD1
CDR3 length: 15
clone size: NA
J gene: TRBJ2-3
CDR3 protein: CASSETGGWADTQYF
CDR3 DNA: TGCGCCAGCAGCGAGACAGGGGGCTGGGCAGATACGCAGTATTTT

V gene: TRBV19
D gene: NA
CDR3 length: 16
clone size: NA
J gene: TRBJ2-7
CDR3 protein: CASSIDLQGTLGEQYF
CDR3 DNA: TGTGCCAGTAGTATAGATCTCCAGGGGACCCTTGGCGAGCAGTACTTC

V gene: TRBV6-1
D gene: TRBD1
CDR3 length: 14
clone size: NA
J gene: TRBJ1-6
CDR3 protein: CASSNRGRDSPLHF
CDR3 DNA: TGTGCCAGCAGCAACAGGGGCCGGGACTCACCCCTCCACTTT

V gene: TRBV2
D gene: TRBD2
CDR3 length: 17
clone size: NA
J gene: TRBJ2-5
CDR3 protein: CASSEALGLAGEETQYF
CDR3 DNA: TGTGCCAGCAGTGAAGCGCTTGGACTAGCGGGAGAAGAGACCCAGTACTTC

V gene: TRBV5-1
D gene: TRBD1
CDR3 length: 17
clone size: NA
J gene: TRBJ2-5
CDR3 protein: CASSWGQGIYSQETQYF
CDR3 DNA: TGCGCCAGCAGCTGGGGACAGGGAATTTATTCCCAAGAGACCCAGTACTTC

V gene: TRBV5-6
D gene: TRBD1
CDR3 length: 16
clone size: NA
J gene: TRBJ1-1
CDR3 protein: CASSWGQGTSNTEAFF
CDR3 DNA: TGTGCCAGCAGCTGGGGACAGGGGACTTCGAACACTGAAGCTTTCTTT

V gene: TRBV4-3
D gene: TRBD2
CDR3 length: 15
clone size: NA
J gene: TRBJ2-1
CDR3 protein: CASSQVRLAANEQFF
CDR3 DNA: TGCGCCAGCAGCCAAGTGAGACTAGCGGCCAATGAGCAGTTCTTC